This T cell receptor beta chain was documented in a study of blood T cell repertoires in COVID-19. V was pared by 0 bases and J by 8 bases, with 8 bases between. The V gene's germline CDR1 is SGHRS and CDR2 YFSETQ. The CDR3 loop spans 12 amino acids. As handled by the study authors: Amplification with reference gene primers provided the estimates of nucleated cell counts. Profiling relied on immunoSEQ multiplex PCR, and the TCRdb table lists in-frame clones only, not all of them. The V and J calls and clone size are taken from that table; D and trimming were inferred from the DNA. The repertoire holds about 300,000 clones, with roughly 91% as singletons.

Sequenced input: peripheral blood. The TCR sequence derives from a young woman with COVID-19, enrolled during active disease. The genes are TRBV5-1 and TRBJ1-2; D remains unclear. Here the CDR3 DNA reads TGCGCCAGCAGCTTGGGGTCCGAGGGCTACACCTTC. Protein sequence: CASSLGSEGYTF.